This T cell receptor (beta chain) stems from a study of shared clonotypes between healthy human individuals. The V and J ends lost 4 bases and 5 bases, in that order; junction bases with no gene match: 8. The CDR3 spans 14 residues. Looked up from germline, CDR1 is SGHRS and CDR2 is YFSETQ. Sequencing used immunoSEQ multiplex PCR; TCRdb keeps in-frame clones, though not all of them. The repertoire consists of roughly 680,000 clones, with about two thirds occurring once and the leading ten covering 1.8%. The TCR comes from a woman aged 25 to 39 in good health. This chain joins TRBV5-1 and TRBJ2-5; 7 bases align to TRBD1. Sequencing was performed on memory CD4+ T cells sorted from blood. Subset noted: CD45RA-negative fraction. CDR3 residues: CASSLKTGMETQYF. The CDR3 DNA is TGCGCCAGCAGCCTGAAGACAGGGATGGAGACCCAGTACTTC.